This entry is about one T cell receptor (beta chain). The antigen is not known. The CDR3 runs 15 residues. V trimming: 4 bases; J trimming: 1 base; junction bases outside the gene matches: 4. Germline loops: CDR1 MDHEN, CDR2 SYDVKM. This record belongs to a study of persistence of HIV-infected CD4 T cells. This nonspecific control used anti-CD3/anti-CD28 bead stimulation of CD4+ T cells. Sorting selected CD4+ T cells upregulating both CD40 ligand and CD69. The immunoSEQ assay was version 4, run in survey mode. Here immunoSEQ multiplex PCR was the method, and the copy in TCRdb shows in-frame clones only, minus some. The sample yields about 46,000 clones, around 89% seen once.

The sequencing here drew on CD4+ T cells sorted from PBMCs after roughly 19-hour stimulation, taken from a patient who received antiretroviral therapy. The chain employs TRBV28 and TRBJ2-1; 7 bases are shared with TRBD2. The sequence derives from an adult woman with HIV who was CMV-seropositive. CDR3 protein: CASSWAGVSYNEQFF. For the CDR3, the DNA is TGTGCCAGCAGTTGGGCGGGAGTATCCTACAATGAGCAGTTCTTC.